The present TCR beta chain was sequenced within a study of T cell repertoires in cytomegalovirus infection. Whole-study context: Indications came from public TCR beta signatures; they pointed to CMV infection and to a matching HLA type.

Overall study findings and caveats: Totalled public TCR beta family frequency picked out people who carried CMV plus the relevant HLA. HLA-C-restricted CMV-specific TCR beta clonotypes were dominant in the ex vivo response.

This clonotype has a count of ten or more. Its matching antigen is unknown. Germline loops: CDR1 SGHVS, CDR2 FNYEAQ. The J segment lost 0 bases and the V segment lost 6 bases, leaving 16 bases of the junction unmatched. The CDR3 sequence is 20 residues long. TCRdb itself ran the reads through MiXCR, one entry per CDR3 protein. The sample carries around 500,000 distinct CDR3 sequences, approximately 42% recorded once. Specimen: cultured PBMCs, collected from culture after CMV antigen stimulation. The rearrangement joins TRBV7-6 to TRBJ2-1, with 11 nucleotides matching TRBD2. This clonotype was sampled from a human donor in good health (CMV status not recorded). Some clones in this sample may be carry-over from other donors' samples. The CDR3 bases are TGTGCCAGCAGTTGGTCGGATAGGCTAGCGGGAGGCCGCTCCTACAATGAGCAGTTCTTC. As protein: CASSWSDRLAGGRSYNEQFF.